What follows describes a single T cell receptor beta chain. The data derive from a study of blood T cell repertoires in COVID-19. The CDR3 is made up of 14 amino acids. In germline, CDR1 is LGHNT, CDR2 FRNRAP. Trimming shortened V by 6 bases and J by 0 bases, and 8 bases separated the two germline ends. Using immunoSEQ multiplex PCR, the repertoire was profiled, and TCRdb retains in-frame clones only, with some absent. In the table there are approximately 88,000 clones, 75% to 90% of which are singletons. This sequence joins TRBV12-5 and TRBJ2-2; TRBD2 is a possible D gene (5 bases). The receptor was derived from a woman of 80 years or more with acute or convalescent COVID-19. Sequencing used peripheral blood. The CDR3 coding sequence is TGTGCTAGTGGGACCGGGGCGAACACCGGGGAGCTGTTTTTT. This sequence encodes CASGTGANTGELFF.